This passage covers 29 T cell receptor beta chains from one sample sequenced in a study of vaccination and CD4 T cells after COVID-19. Cultured CD4+ T-cell DNA underwent Oncomine TCR Beta short-read sequencing. TCRdb ran MiXCR on the PCR reads and lists one entry per CDR3 protein. This sample carries 8,500 to 9,500 distinct CDR3 sequences, roughly 57% of them seen once, and the ten largest clones take about an eighth. For these receptors, no antigen is known. Documented treatment: approximately 9-day PBMC culture with coronavirus spike peptide pools or control peptides (ViraFEST assay). Sequenced material: cultured CD4+ T cells from blood, taken after SARS-CoV-2 vaccination. The receptors shown here come from a human donor with COVID-19.

This chain joins TRBV4-1 and TRBJ2-4; tentatively, D is TRBD2 (6 bases). The ends were cut back, 1 base at V and 4 bases at J, with 17 bases in the middle. Germline CDR1 reads MGHRA; CDR2 reads YSYEKL. This CDR3 is 17 amino acids long. The CDR3 coding sequence is TGCGCCAGCAGCCAAGGCGAACAATTGGGGGGAAAAAACATTCAGTACTTC. This codes for CASSQGEQLGGKNIQYF.

The chain is built from TRBV28 and TRBJ1-1; tentative D call: TRBD1 (5 bases). V was clipped by 10 bases and J by 1 base, with 7 bases between them. Looked up from germline, CDR1 is MDHEN and CDR2 is SYDVKM. The CDR3 covers 11 residues. The CDR3 loop is CATDRNTEAFF. CDR3 sequence (DNA): TGTGCCACCGACAGGAACACTGAAGCTTTCTTT.

This chain uses TRBV7-2 with TRBJ1-2, with 12 bases matching TRBD1. The ends lost 1 base at V and 7 bases at J; junction bases unmatched: 4. Germline V gene lookup returns CDR1 SGHTA and CDR2 FQGNSA. CDR3 size: 15 residues. The CDR3 sequence is CASSLVRDRGLGYTF. CDR3 bases: TGTGCCAGCAGCTTAGTGCGGGACAGGGGGCTTGGCTACACCTTC.

J is TRBJ1-5 and V is TRBV7-6; no reliable D call. The V gene lost 3 bases and the J gene lost 4 bases, with 7 bases spanning the gap. The CDR3 sequence is 13 residues long. Germline V gene lookup returns CDR1 SGHVS and CDR2 FNYEAQ. The CDR3, as DNA: TGTGCCAGCAGCTTCCGGGAAAATCAGCCCCAGCATTTT. As protein: CASSFRENQPQHF.

The J gene is TRBJ2-1, the V gene TRBV11-3, with D perhaps being TRBD1 or TRBD2 (5 bases each). Trimming removed 5 bases from V and 6 bases from J, with 17 bases in between. The CDR3 covers 15 residues. The germline gives CDR1 SGHNT, CDR2 YENEEA. CDR3 nucleotide sequence: TGTGCCAGCAGCCTGGATAGGATGAGGGGCAATGAGCAGTTCTTC. Translated, it gives CASSLDRMRGNEQFF.

The chain recombines TRBV7-9 with TRBJ1-2; D remains unclear. Trimming cost V 11 bases and J 4 bases, with 11 bases left between them. The CDR3 length is 11 residues. Germline values: CDR1 SEHNR, CDR2 FQNEAQ (reference sequence). The chain's CDR3 is CALTGVYGYTF. The CDR3 bases are TGTGCCCTAACCGGGGTCTATGGCTACACCTTC.

The chain recombines TRBV6-1 with TRBJ1-2, with 9 bases identical to TRBD1. With 7 bases clipped from V and 2 bases from J, the junction kept 5 bases outside the gene matches. Germline V gives CDR1 MNHNS, CDR2 SASEGT. This CDR3 has 14 amino acids. The CDR3 spells CASTGQGHNYGYTF. The CDR3 DNA sequence: TGTGCCAGCACCGGACAGGGGCACAACTATGGCTACACCTTC.

The V gene is TRBV2, the J gene TRBJ1-1; TRBD1 matches at 7 bases. This CDR3 has 15 residues. The germline CDR1 and CDR2 sequences are SNHLY and FYNNEI. V shed 6 bases and J 2 bases; nucleotides not matched to a gene: 9. The CDR3 DNA follows: TGTGCCAGCAGACCCGGGACAGCCTCAAACACTGAAGCTTTCTTT. It codes for CASRPGTASNTEAFF.

The chain couples TRBV15 to TRBJ2-6, with 8 bases matching TRBD1. Germline lookup yields CDR1 LNHNV and CDR2 YYDKDF (reference sequence). The CDR3 is 20 amino acids. Trimming cost V 0 bases and J 1 base; bases outside gene matches: 11. DNA for the CDR3: TGTGCCACCAGCAGAGACAGGGGGCGACACAATCGTTCTGGGGCCAACGTCCTGACTTTC. Translating gives CATSRDRGRHNRSGANVLTF.

The chain has TRBV6-1 and TRBJ1-2, with 9 bases lining up with TRBD1. The trim removed 6 bases at V and 6 bases at J, leaving 5 bases unmatched. CDR3 length: 13 residues. Germline V gives CDR1 MNHNS, CDR2 SASEGT. CDR3 coding DNA: TGTGCCAGCAGCCGGGGACAGGGACATGGCTACACCTTC. Translation gives CASSRGQGHGYTF.

The chain links TRBV5-4 to TRBJ2-1, with a weak D call TRBD1 (7 bases). There are 15 residues in the CDR3. The germline V and J ends were trimmed by 4 bases and 5 bases, with 16 bases remaining between them. The V gene's germline CDR1 is SGHNT and CDR2 YYREEE (reference sequence). CDR3 amino acids: CASSRRDRPNNEQFF. The CDR3 coding sequence is TGTGCCAGCAGCCGGAGGGACAGACCCAACAATGAGCAGTTCTTC.

The chain combines TRBV7-9 with TRBJ2-5, with a tentative D call TRBD1 (6 bases). The CDR3 is made up of 14 amino acids. The germline gives CDR1 SEHNR, CDR2 FQNEAQ (reference sequence). The germline V and J ends were trimmed by 1 base and 0 bases, with 6 bases remaining between them. The CDR3 sequence is CASSLGTDQETQYF. The DNA for the CDR3 is TGTGCCAGCAGCTTAGGGACAGACCAAGAGACCCAGTACTTC.

As to this clonotype: A read error may account for a junction end that differs from germline. The J gene is TRBJ2-5, the V gene TRBV7-7; D might be TRBD2 (6 bases). Germline-derived CDR1 and CDR2 are SSHAT and FNYEAQ (reference sequence). This CDR3 comprises 14 residues. The chain's CDR3 is CASSSGGIQETQYF. In nucleotides, the CDR3 is TGTGCTAGCAGCTCCGGGGGTATTCAAGAGACCCAGTACTTC.

The CDR3 nucleotides read TGTGCCAGCTGGGGGAAACCCTCCTACGAGCAGTACTTC. It codes for CASWGKPSYEQYF. The gene calls are TRBV5-5 and TRBJ2-7, with D possibly called TRBD1 or TRBD2 (5 bases each). Germline CDR1 is SGHKS and CDR2 is YYEKEE (reference sequence). The CDR3 is 13 amino acids. V shed 7 bases and J shed 0 bases, with 11 bases lying between them.

This clonotype was detected once. The J gene is TRBJ1-2, the V gene TRBV5-4, with no clear D. V shed 3 bases and J shed 4 bases, with 10 bases lying between them. The CDR3 has 13 amino acids. In germline, CDR1 is SGHNT, CDR2 YYREEE (reference sequence). The CDR3 here is CASSSEGGYGYTF. CDR3 sequence (DNA): TGTGCCAGCAGCTCGGAGGGAGGCTATGGCTACACCTTC.

This clonotype appeared a single time. The genes are TRBV11-3 and TRBJ2-1, with TRBD2 matching 14 bases. This CDR3 comprises 20 residues. The germline CDR1 and CDR2 sequences are SGHNT and YENEEA. J gave up 4 bases and V 0 bases, and 11 bases lay outside the gene matches. Here the CDR3 reads CASSLEPGLAGANPYNEQFF. CDR3 bases: TGTGCCAGCAGCTTAGAACCGGGACTAGCGGGGGCCAACCCGTACAATGAGCAGTTCTTC.

The CDR3 loop is CASSHRGENTEAFF. The CDR3 coding sequence is TGTGCCAGCAGTCACAGGGGCGAGAACACTGAAGCTTTCTTT. J is TRBJ1-1 and V is TRBV6-1; TRBD1 matches at 7 bases. With V trimmed by 5 bases and J by 1 base, 4 bases remained unmatched. The CDR3 length is 14 residues. Germline CDR1 reads MNHNS; CDR2 reads SASEGT.

The CDR3 loop reads CASLSGVGQADTQYF. The CDR3 bases are TGTGCCAGCCTTAGCGGGGTTGGCCAGGCAGATACGCAGTATTTT. The chain uses TRBV27 and TRBJ2-3, with TRBD2 matching 8 bases. Trimming at V came to 8 bases and at J to 4 bases, leaving 11 bases not matched to a gene. This CDR3 contains 15 residues. In germline, CDR1 is MNHEY, CDR2 SMNVEV (reference sequence).

This clonotype was observed a few times. The chain couples TRBV24-1 to TRBJ1-5; the D is unclear. The germline V and J ends were trimmed by 1 base and 3 bases, with 6 bases remaining between them. The CDR3 consists of 14 residues. Germline values: CDR1 KGHDR, CDR2 SFDVKD. CDR3 in DNA: TGTGCCACCAGTGATTTATCGAACAATCAGCCCCAGCATTTT. It encodes CATSDLSNNQPQHF.

CDR3 sequence reads: CASSLSQGATYEQYF. The CDR3 nucleotides read TGTGCCAGCAGTTTATCCCAGGGGGCGACCTACGAGCAGTACTTC. V gene TRBV27 combines with J gene TRBJ2-7; TRBD1 matches at 8 bases. Germline CDR1 and CDR2: MNHEY and SMNVEV (reference sequence). V shed 0 bases and J 2 bases; nucleotides not matched to a gene: 3. This CDR3 comprises 15 residues.

This clonotype was detected only once. V gene TRBV29-1 combines with J gene TRBJ2-4, with no clear D. The CDR3 has 8 amino acids. Looked up from germline, CDR1 is SQVTM and CDR2 is ANQGSEA. V shed 0 bases and J shed 16 bases, with 4 bases lying between them. In DNA, the CDR3 is TGCAGCGTTGAAGATGGTTACTTC. Its translation: CSVEDGYF.

The chain links TRBV7-6 to TRBJ2-2; 9 nucleotides line up with TRBD1. This CDR3 is 16 amino acids long. V lost 4 bases, J lost 5 bases, and 8 bases stayed unmatched. Germline lookup yields CDR1 SGHVS and CDR2 FNYEAQ. The CDR3 nucleotides are TGTGCCAGCAGCTCCTACTCCGGGACAGGGACCGGGGAGCTGTTTTTT. Translating gives CASSSYSGTGTGELFF.

This clonotype is labeled as medium-sized. The V call is TRBV4-2, the J call TRBJ1-1; D might be TRBD1 (6 bases). V was clipped by 0 bases and J by 1 base, with 15 bases between them. CDR3 length equals 17 residues. CDR1 and CDR2 (germline): LGHNA, YNFKEQ. For the CDR3, the DNA is TGTGCCAGCAGCCAAGAAAGTTTGCAGGGGCGGAACACTGAAGCTTTCTTT. Amino acid sequence: CASSQESLQGRNTEAFF.

As DNA, the CDR3 is TGTGCCAGCAGTTCCCCAATAACCTACGAGCAGTACTTC. It yields the protein CASSSPITYEQYF. V gene TRBV6-5 combines with J gene TRBJ2-7; D remains unclear. Trimming left V 4 bases short and J 2 bases short, with 9 bases between. This CDR3 has 13 amino acids. Germline V gives CDR1 MNHEY, CDR2 SVGAGI.

This clonotype has more than one count but fewer than ten. The rearrangement uses TRBV7-9 and TRBJ2-5, with 13 nucleotides matching TRBD2. CDR1 is SEHNR and CDR2 is FQNEAQ in the germline V gene (reference sequence). The CDR3 contains 16 residues. Trimming took 5 bases from V and 1 from J; bases not matched to a gene: 4. The CDR3 sequence is CASSTGLAGVQETQYF. CDR3 bases: TGTGCCAGCAGCACAGGACTAGCGGGGGTCCAAGAGACCCAGTACTTC.

The chain recombines TRBV6-2 or TRBV6-3 with TRBJ2-7, with a weak D call TRBD1 (5 bases). The ends were cut back, 4 bases at V and 1 base at J, with 11 bases in the middle. The CDR3 spans 14 residues. Germline V CDR1 and CDR2: MNHEY, SVGEGT. CDR3 amino acids: CASSSMTESYEQYF. The DNA of the CDR3 is TGTGCCAGCAGTTCTATGACAGAATCCTACGAGCAGTACTTC.

The CDR3 protein is CASRSTTGNIYEQYF. CDR3 nucleotides: TGTGCCAGCAGGTCTACGACAGGGAACATTTACGAGCAGTACTTC. The gene calls are TRBV12-3 or TRBV12-4 and TRBJ2-7; TRBD1 matches 7 bases. The CDR3 runs 15 residues. The J segment lost 4 bases and the V segment lost 6 bases, leaving 12 bases of the junction unmatched.

This clonotype occurred a few times. The chain joins TRBV7-9 to TRBJ1-3; D ambiguous. The CDR3 has 11 residues. Germline lookup yields CDR1 SEHNR and CDR2 FQNEAQ (reference sequence). This CDR3 is CARDEGNTIYF. CDR3 bases: TGTGCTAGAGACGAAGGAAACACCATATATTTT.

V and J are TRBV25-1 and TRBJ1-2; maybe TRBD1 (6 bases). The CDR3 has 14 residues. V was cut by 3 bases and J by 8 bases, with 16 bases left in between. Germline V lookup: CDR1 MGHDK, CDR2 SYGVNS. The CDR3 here is CASSDPGGLRGYTF. In DNA form, the CDR3 reads TGTGCCAGCAGTGATCCCGGGGGGCTGCGGGGCTACACCTTC.